A single sample gave rise to the 30 T cell receptor beta chains below, sequenced in a study of Ad26.COV2.S vaccination and SARS-CoV-2 variants. Produced via immunoSEQ multiplex PCR; TCRdb's table is partial and in-frame only. This table has hundreds of thousands of clones, 75% to 90% appearing once. The treatment here: roughly 19 received Ad26.COV2.S at low or high dose, single or two shots; several received placebo; per-sample allocation not given. Collection of samples fell on day 63 after the first vaccine or placebo injection. Sequences were derived from peripheral blood, sampled in a trial of Ad26.COV2.S vaccine versus placebo. These receptor sequences come from a person aged 18-65 years who received the Ad26.COV2.S COVID-19 vaccine or a placebo.

The chain couples TRBV5-1 to TRBJ1-6; 8 positions agree with TRBD1. This CDR3 has 16 amino acids. The V and J ends lost 3 bases and 7 bases, in that order; junction bases with no gene match: 9. Germline V gives CDR1 SGHRS, CDR2 YFSETQ. The CDR3 sequence is CASSWEPDRDNSPLHF. The CDR3 region has the DNA TGCGCCAGCAGCTGGGAGCCGGACAGGGACAATTCACCCCTCCACTTT.

The chain is built from TRBV7-9 and TRBJ2-1; TRBD1 matches at 8 bases. The CDR3 has 17 residues. Unmatched junction bases numbered 12, after V lost 4 bases and J lost 4 bases. CDR1 and CDR2 from the germline V gene are SEHNR and FQNEAQ (reference sequence). In DNA form, the CDR3 reads TGTGCCAGCAGCTCCCCTCCGGCCAGGGGGCTATACAATGAGCAGTTCTTC. Translating it yields CASSSPPARGLYNEQFF. Full variable domain (rest looked up from reference TRBV7-9 and TRBJ2-1): DTGVSQNPRHKITKRGQNVTFRCDPISEHNRLYWYRQTLGQGPEFLTYFQNEAQLEKSRLLSDRFSAERPKGSFSTLEIQRTEQGDSAMYLCASSSPPARGLYNEQFFGPGTRLTVL.

The chain links TRBV5-1 to TRBJ1-2; D uncertain. The germline CDR1 and CDR2 sequences are SGHRS and YFSETQ. The CDR3 length is 13 residues. The V end was cut by 5 bases, the J end by 3 bases, with 11 bases between. The CDR3 DNA follows: TGCGCCAGCAGTCATGACATCCACTATGGCTACACCTTC. This translates into CASSHDIHYGYTF.

This clone appeared once. This chain joins TRBV5-1 and TRBJ1-1; maybe TRBD1 (6 bases). The V gene's germline CDR1 is SGHRS and CDR2 YFSETQ. Deletions cut 3 bases from V and 7 bases from J, with 16 bases between. The CDR3 length is 14 residues. The CDR3 protein is CASSSGAGVGEAFF. For the CDR3, the DNA is TGCGCCAGCAGCTCGGGGGCTGGGGTTGGTGAAGCTTTCTTT. The full variable domain, its missing parts supplied by reference TRBV5-1 and TRBJ1-1, is KAGVTQTPRYLIKTRGQQVTLSCSPISGHRSVSWYQQTPGQGLQFLFEYFSETQRNKGNFPGRFSGRQFSNSRSEMNVSTLELGDSALYLCASSSGAGVGEAFFGQGTRLTVV.

The chain couples TRBV10-3 to TRBJ2-1; the D is unclear. Per germline, CDR1 ENHRY and CDR2 SYGVKD. The CDR3 extends over 12 amino acids. The V and J ends lost 3 bases and 6 bases respectively, with 6 bases between them. This CDR3 is CAISDWGNEQFF. The CDR3 DNA is TGTGCCATCAGTGATTGGGGCAATGAGCAGTTCTTC.

This chain joins TRBV10-3 and TRBJ1-6, with a tentative D call TRBD1 (5 bases). Trimming shortened V by 2 bases and J by 10 bases, and 9 bases separated the two germline ends. There are 13 residues in the CDR3. Germline V CDR1 and CDR2: ENHRY, SYGVKD. CDR3 coding DNA: TGTGCCATCAGTGAGGGGAAGGGGTCACCCCTCCACTTT. This encodes CAISEGKGSPLHF.

V is TRBV4-2 and J is TRBJ2-7; D is undetermined. V lost 0 bases and J 3 bases, leaving 15 bases between the germline ends. The CDR3 is made up of 16 amino acids. CDR1 and CDR2 (germline): LGHNA, YNFKEQ. The CDR3 sequence is CASSQDAGGIGYEQYF. In DNA form, the CDR3 reads TGTGCCAGCAGCCAAGACGCCGGTGGGATCGGCTACGAGCAGTACTTC.

The genes are TRBV6-2 or TRBV6-3 and TRBJ1-4, with 7 bases that match TRBD1. Germline CDR1 MNHEY, CDR2 SVGEGT. This CDR3 contains 14 residues. The J segment lost 10 bases and the V segment lost 5 bases, leaving 10 bases of the junction unmatched. Here the CDR3 reads CASSLQGDLAKLFF. The CDR3 coding sequence is TGTGCCAGCAGTCTTCAGGGGGACCTCGCAAAACTGTTTTTT.

The rearrangement joins TRBV6-2 or TRBV6-3 to TRBJ2-3, with 14 bases matching TRBD2. The ends lost 2 bases at V and 0 bases at J; junction bases unmatched: 10. Germline V gene sequence: CDR1 MNHEY, CDR2 SVGEGT. The CDR3 consists of 20 residues. CDR3 sequence reads: CASSYPGLAGGRGSTDTQYF. The CDR3 nucleotides read TGTGCCAGCAGTTACCCCGGACTAGCGGGAGGCCGCGGAAGCACAGATACGCAGTATTTT.

V gene TRBV7-9 combines with J gene TRBJ1-2; 7 bases map to TRBD1. V was clipped by 6 bases and J by 6 bases; unmatched bases: 4. Germline V gene sequence: CDR1 SEHNR, CDR2 FQNEAQ (reference sequence). CDR3 size: 12 residues. The CDR3, as DNA: TGTGCCAGCAGACGGACAGGCGATGGCTACACCTTC. This encodes CASRRTGDGYTF.

This chain joins TRBV18 and TRBJ1-1; D might be TRBD1 (5 bases). V lost 0 bases to trimming and J lost 5 bases, with 13 bases between them. The CDR3 consists of 15 residues. Germline V gene lookup returns CDR1 KGHSH and CDR2 LQKENI. The CDR3 protein is CASSPPKGLGTEAFF. CDR3 in DNA: TGTGCCAGCTCACCACCGAAGGGACTGGGGACTGAAGCTTTCTTT.

The gene calls are TRBV2 and TRBJ1-2; D is ambiguous. V lost 1 base and J 4 bases, leaving 7 bases between the germline ends. CDR3 length equals 13 residues. Germline CDR1 and CDR2: SNHLY and FYNNEI. This CDR3 is CASSEDSPYGYTF. DNA of the CDR3: TGTGCCAGCAGTGAAGACAGCCCCTATGGCTACACCTTC.

This clone was seen once. This chain uses TRBV6-2 or TRBV6-3 with TRBJ1-1; 7 bases agree with TRBD1. The CDR3 extends over 13 amino acids. V was clipped by 4 bases and J by 5 bases; unmatched bases: 4. CDR1 is MNHEY and CDR2 is SVGEGT in the germline V gene. CDR3 nucleotide sequence: TGTGCCAGCAGTTTCCGGGACAGAACTGAAGCTTTCTTT. Translating gives CASSFRDRTEAFF.

CDR3 bases: TGTGCCAGCAGTGAAGTTGGTCAGCCCCAGCATTTT. Translated: CASSEVGQPQHF. The chain has TRBV2 and TRBJ1-5; D is unclear. CDR1 SNHLY and CDR2 FYNNEI come from the germline V gene. The CDR3 spans 12 residues. V dropped 1 base and J dropped 6 bases, with 4 bases sitting between them. Full variable domain (missing parts from reference TRBV2 and TRBJ1-5): EPEVTQTPSHQVTQMGQEVILRCVPISNHLYFYWYRQILGQKVEFLVSFYNNEISEKSEIFDDQFSVERPDGSNFTLKIRSTKLEDSAMYFCASSEVGQPQHFGDGTRLSIL.

Ten or more counts support this clone. CDR3 amino acids: CASSGPGFRSETQYF. The CDR3 DNA is TGTGCCAGCAGCGGCCCGGGATTTAGATCGGAGACCCAGTACTTC. V and J are TRBV9 and TRBJ2-5; D is possibly TRBD2 (5 bases). V lost 3 bases, J lost 5 bases, and 17 bases lay in between. The germline V gene has CDR1 SGDLS and CDR2 YYNGEE. The CDR3 totals 15 residues.

This chain links TRBV7-2 with TRBJ1-2; a weak D match, TRBD1 (6 bases). Trimming stripped 1 base from V and 1 base from J, with 10 bases between. Looked up from germline, CDR1 is SGHTA and CDR2 is FQGNSA. The CDR3 spans 15 residues. CDR3 DNA sequence: TGTGCCAGCAGCTTAGGGCAGGGGCTTAACTATGGCTACACCTTC. Its protein product is CASSLGQGLNYGYTF.

V usage is TRBV3-1 (or the pseudogene TRBV3-2) and J usage is TRBJ1-2, with 11 nucleotides matching TRBD1. Germline V gives CDR1 LGHDT, CDR2 YNNKEL (reference sequence). Unmatched junction bases numbered 9, after V lost 2 bases and J lost 7 bases. The CDR3 totals 16 residues. The CDR3 DNA reads TGTGCCAGCAGCCAACTCCGGGACAGGGGGTTTGTTGGCTACACCTTC. Protein: CASSQLRDRGFVGYTF.

The chain links TRBV28 to TRBJ2-5; D uncertain. This CDR3 comprises 13 residues. Germline CDR1 reads MDHEN; CDR2 reads SYDVKM. V shed 5 bases and J shed 7 bases, with 14 bases lying between them. This CDR3 reads CASSPWEVATQYF. The CDR3 DNA reads TGTGCCAGCAGTCCCTGGGAAGTTGCGACCCAGTACTTC.

J is TRBJ1-1 and V is TRBV7-9; the match to TRBD1 covers 7 bases. CDR1 is SEHNR and CDR2 is FQNEAQ in the germline V gene (reference sequence). The CDR3 contains 13 residues. V trimming: 5 bases; J trimming: 8 bases; junction bases outside the gene matches: 8. Here the CDR3 reads CASSRGTAREAFF. The CDR3 DNA reads as TGTGCCAGCAGCCGCGGGACAGCAAGAGAAGCTTTCTTT.

V usage is TRBV19 and J usage is TRBJ1-4; 10 bases agree with TRBD1. There are 14 residues in the CDR3. The ends lost 3 bases at V and 5 bases at J; junction bases unmatched: 0. The germline CDR1 and CDR2 sequences are LNHDA and SQIVND (reference sequence). The CDR3 here is CASSMGQGNEKLFF. Here the CDR3 DNA reads TGTGCCAGTAGTATGGGACAGGGGAATGAAAAACTGTTTTTT. The full variable domain, its missing parts supplied by reference TRBV19 and TRBJ1-4, is DGGITQSPKYLFRKEGQNVTLSCEQNLNHDAMYWYRQDPGQGLRLIYYSQIVNDFQKGDIAEGYSVSREKKESFPLTVTSAQKNPTAFYLCASSMGQGNEKLFFGSGTQLSVL.

V usage is TRBV7-3 and J usage is TRBJ2-6; possibly TRBD2 for D (6 bases). Germline V gives CDR1 SGHTA, CDR2 FQGTGA. The CDR3 sequence is 15 residues long. The V end was cut by 5 bases, the J end by 1 base, with 9 bases between. The CDR3 nucleotides are TGTGCCAGCAGCCCAGGGACTTCTGGGGCCAACGTCCTGACTTTC. It codes for CASSPGTSGANVLTF.

The chain couples TRBV27 to TRBJ2-2; perhaps TRBD1 as D (6 bases). The V end lost 6 bases, the J end lost 6 bases, and 17 bases lay between the germline ends. The CDR3 runs to 15 residues. The germline V gene has CDR1 MNHEY and CDR2 SMNVEV (reference sequence). This CDR3 is CASSSETGLAGELFF. DNA of the CDR3: TGTGCCAGCAGCTCAGAGACAGGTTTGGCCGGGGAGCTGTTTTTT.

The J gene is TRBJ1-5, the V gene TRBV28; D perhaps matches TRBD1 (5 bases). This CDR3 is 14 amino acids long. CDR1 MDHEN and CDR2 SYDVKM come from the germline V gene. Trimming left V 6 bases short and J 5 bases short, with 14 bases between. CDR3 sequence (DNA): TGTGCCAGCAGGATAGCTCTAGGGGATCAGCCCCAGCATTTT. This codes for CASRIALGDQPQHF.

The chain uses TRBV11-2 and TRBJ2-2; possible D gene TRBD2, 6 bases. The V gene's germline CDR1 is SGHAT and CDR2 FQNNGV. V lost 1 base, J lost 7 bases, and 16 bases lay in between. The CDR3 is 16 residues long. The CDR3 nucleotides read TGTGCCAGCAGCTTAGCCGCGCGGGAAGTCAACGGGGAGCTGTTTTTT. Amino acids: CASSLAAREVNGELFF.

The chain couples TRBV11-2 to TRBJ2-7; D may be TRBD2 (5 bases). CDR3 size: 13 residues. V was shortened by 5 bases and J by 5 bases, with 13 bases between the two germline ends. CDR1 is SGHAT and CDR2 is FQNNGV in the germline V gene. The CDR3 DNA follows: TGTGCCAGCAGCACCGGGAATTTCGACGAGCAGTACTTC. Protein: CASSTGNFDEQYF. The full variable domain, completed using reference TRBV11-2 and TRBJ2-7, is EAGVAQSPRYKIIEKRQSVAFWCNPISGHATLYWYQQILGQGPKLLIQFQNNGVVDDSQLPKDRFSAERLKGVDSTLKIQPAKLEDSAVYLCASSTGNFDEQYFGPGTRLTVT.

The rearrangement links TRBV4-1 to TRBJ1-2; 9 bases align to TRBD1. The CDR3 has 15 residues. Per germline, CDR1 MGHRA and CDR2 YSYEKL. J lost 3 bases, V lost 2 bases, and 4 bases had no gene match. CDR3 amino acids: CASSQPRDRDYGYTF. CDR3 DNA: TGCGCCAGCAGCCAACCCCGGGACAGGGACTATGGCTACACCTTC.

The V call is TRBV9, the J call TRBJ1-1, with D possibly matching TRBD1 (6 bases). Between the trimmed V and J ends, which lost 4 bases and 6 bases, there was a span of 16 bases. CDR1 SGDLS and CDR2 YYNGEE come from the germline V gene. This CDR3 has 14 amino acids. Written as DNA, the CDR3 is TGTGCCAGCAGCACAACTCAGGGGAGCGCTGAAGCTTTCTTT. It specifies CASSTTQGSAEAFF.

The V gene is TRBV19, the J gene TRBJ1-1; 7 positions match TRBD1. Germline V gives CDR1 LNHDA, CDR2 SQIVND (reference sequence). The CDR3 spans 16 residues. V trimming: 7 bases; J trimming: 0 bases; junction bases outside the gene matches: 11. Here the CDR3 DNA reads TGTGCCAGTACCCCCCAGGGGGGGGGCATGAACACTGAAGCTTTCTTT. This gives the protein CASTPQGGGMNTEAFF.

The chain joins TRBV11-2 to TRBJ2-1; D is undetermined. Germline V gene sequence: CDR1 SGHAT, CDR2 FQNNGV. Between the trimmed V and J ends, which lost 5 bases and 6 bases, there was a span of 26 bases. This CDR3 has 18 amino acids. CDR3: CASSPFGGAWRMGNEQFF. The CDR3 DNA is TGTGCCAGCAGCCCATTTGGTGGCGCATGGAGAATGGGCAATGAGCAGTTCTTC.

CDR3 DNA sequence: TGCAGCAGCGGGGGGGCCATCAATGAGCAGTTCTTC. It encodes CSSGGAINEQFF. The chain employs TRBV29-1 and TRBJ2-1, with TRBD2 matching over 10 bases. The CDR3 is 12 amino acids. J was trimmed by 6 bases and V by 8 bases; bases with no gene match: 4. The germline CDR1 and CDR2 sequences are SQVTM and ANQGSEA.